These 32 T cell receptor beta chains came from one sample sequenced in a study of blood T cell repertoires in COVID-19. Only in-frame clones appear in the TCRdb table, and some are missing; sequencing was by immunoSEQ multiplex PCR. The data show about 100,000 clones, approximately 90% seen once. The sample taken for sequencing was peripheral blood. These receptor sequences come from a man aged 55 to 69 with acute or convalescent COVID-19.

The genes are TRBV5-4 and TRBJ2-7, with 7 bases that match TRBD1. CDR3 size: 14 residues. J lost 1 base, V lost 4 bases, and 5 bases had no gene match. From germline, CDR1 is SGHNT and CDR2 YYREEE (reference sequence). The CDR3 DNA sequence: TGTGCCAGCAGCACCGAGACAGGGTCCTACGAGCAGTACTTC. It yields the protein CASSTETGSYEQYF.

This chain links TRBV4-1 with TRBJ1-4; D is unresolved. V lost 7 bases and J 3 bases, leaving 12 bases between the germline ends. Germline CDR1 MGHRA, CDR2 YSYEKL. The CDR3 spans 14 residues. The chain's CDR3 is CASNDWASNEKLFF. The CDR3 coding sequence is TGCGCCAGCAATGATTGGGCCTCTAATGAAAAACTGTTTTTT.

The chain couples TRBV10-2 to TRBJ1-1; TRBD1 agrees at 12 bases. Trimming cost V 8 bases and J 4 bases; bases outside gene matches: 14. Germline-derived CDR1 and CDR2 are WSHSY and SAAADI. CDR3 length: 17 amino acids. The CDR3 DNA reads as TGCGCCAGCCGAGACACCGGGACAGGGGGCGCAAGCACTGAAGCTTTCTTT. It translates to CASRDTGTGGASTEAFF.

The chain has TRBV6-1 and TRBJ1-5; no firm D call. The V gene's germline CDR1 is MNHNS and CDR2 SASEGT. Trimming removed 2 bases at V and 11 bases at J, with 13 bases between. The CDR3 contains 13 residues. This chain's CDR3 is CASSEFGSGSQHF. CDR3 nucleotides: TGTGCCAGCAGTGAATTTGGGAGTGGGTCCCAGCATTTT.

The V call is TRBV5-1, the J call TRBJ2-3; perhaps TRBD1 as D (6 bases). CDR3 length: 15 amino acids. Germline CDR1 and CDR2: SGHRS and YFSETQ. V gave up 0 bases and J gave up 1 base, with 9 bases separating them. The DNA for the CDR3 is TGCGCCAGCAGCTTGGCGGACAGCGGCACAGATACGCAGTATTTT. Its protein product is CASSLADSGTDTQYF.

The CDR3 spells CASSFIPGVTNEKLFF. The DNA for the CDR3 is TGTGCCAGCAGCTTTATTCCGGGTGTGACTAATGAAAAACTGTTTTTT. V gene TRBV7-2 combines with J gene TRBJ1-4; D remains unclear. Between the trimmed V and J ends, which lost 3 bases and 2 bases, there was a span of 13 bases. From germline, CDR1 is SGHTA and CDR2 FQGNSA. The CDR3 spans 16 residues. The full variable domain, completed using reference TRBV7-2 and TRBJ1-4, is GAGVSQSPSNKVTEKGKDVELRCDPISGHTALYWYRQSLGQGLEFLIYFQGNSAPDKSGLPSDRFSAERTGGSVSTLTIQRTQQEDSAVYLCASSFIPGVTNEKLFFGSGTQLSVL.

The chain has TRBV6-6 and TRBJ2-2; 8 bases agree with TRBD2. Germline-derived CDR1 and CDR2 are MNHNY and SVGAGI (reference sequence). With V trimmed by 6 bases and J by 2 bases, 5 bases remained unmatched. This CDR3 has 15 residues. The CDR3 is CASRGSGKNTGELFF. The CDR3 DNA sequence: TGTGCCAGCAGGGGTAGCGGGAAAAACACCGGGGAGCTGTTTTTT.

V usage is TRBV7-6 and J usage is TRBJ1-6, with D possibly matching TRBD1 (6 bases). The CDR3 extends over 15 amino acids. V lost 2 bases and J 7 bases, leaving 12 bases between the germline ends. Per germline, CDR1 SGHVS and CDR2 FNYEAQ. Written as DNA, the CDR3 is TGTGCCAGCAGCTTAAGGACAGAAGAGAATTCACCCCTCCACTTT. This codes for CASSLRTEENSPLHF. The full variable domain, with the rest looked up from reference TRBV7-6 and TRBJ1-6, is GAGVSQSPRYKVTKRGQDVALRCDPISGHVSLYWYRQALGQGPEFLTYFNYEAQQDKSGLPNDRFSAERPEGSISTLTIQRTEQRDSAMYRCASSLRTEENSPLHFGNGTRLTVT.

The CDR3 is CASSDLDRGETEAFF. CDR3 nucleotides: TGTGCCAGCAGCGACTTGGACAGGGGGGAAACTGAAGCTTTCTTT. The rearrangement links TRBV7-2 to TRBJ1-1, with TRBD1 identical over 10 bases. Germline V gene lookup returns CDR1 SGHTA and CDR2 FQGNSA. Trimming took 5 bases from V and 5 from J; bases not matched to a gene: 8. The CDR3 runs 15 residues.

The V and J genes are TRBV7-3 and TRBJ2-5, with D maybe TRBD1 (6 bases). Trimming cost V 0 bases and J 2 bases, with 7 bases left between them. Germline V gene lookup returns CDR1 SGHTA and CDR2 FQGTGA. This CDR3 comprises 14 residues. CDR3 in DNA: TGTGCCAGCAGCTTAACAGGGACACAAGAGACCCAGTACTTC. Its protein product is CASSLTGTQETQYF.

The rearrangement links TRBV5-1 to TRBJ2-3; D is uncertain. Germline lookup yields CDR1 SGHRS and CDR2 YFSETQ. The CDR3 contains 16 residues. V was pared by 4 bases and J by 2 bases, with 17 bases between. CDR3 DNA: TGCGCCAGCAGCATGACCCCCCTTGGAGACACAGATACGCAGTATTTT. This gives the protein CASSMTPLGDTDTQYF. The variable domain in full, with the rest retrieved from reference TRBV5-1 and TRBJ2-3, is KAGVTQTPRYLIKTRGQQVTLSCSPISGHRSVSWYQQTPGQGLQFLFEYFSETQRNKGNFPGRFSGRQFSNSRSEMNVSTLELGDSALYLCASSMTPLGDTDTQYFGPGTRLTVL.

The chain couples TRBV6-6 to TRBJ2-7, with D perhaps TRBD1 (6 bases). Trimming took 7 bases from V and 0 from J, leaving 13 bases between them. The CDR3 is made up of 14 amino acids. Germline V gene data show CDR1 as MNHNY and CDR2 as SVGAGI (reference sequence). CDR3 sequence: CASTRGASSYEQYF. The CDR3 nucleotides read TGTGCCAGCACCAGGGGAGCCTCCTCCTACGAGCAGTACTTC.

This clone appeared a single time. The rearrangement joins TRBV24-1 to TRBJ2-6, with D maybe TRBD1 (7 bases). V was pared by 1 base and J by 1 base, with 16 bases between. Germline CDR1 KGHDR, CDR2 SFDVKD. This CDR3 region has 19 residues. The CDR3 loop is CATSDFRQGGGSGANVLTF. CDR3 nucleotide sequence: TGTGCCACCAGTGATTTCCGACAGGGTGGAGGGTCTGGGGCCAACGTCCTGACTTTC.

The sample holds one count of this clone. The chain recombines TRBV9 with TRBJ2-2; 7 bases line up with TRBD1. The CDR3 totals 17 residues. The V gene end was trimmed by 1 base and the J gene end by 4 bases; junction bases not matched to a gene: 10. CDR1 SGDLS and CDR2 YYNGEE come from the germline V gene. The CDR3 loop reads CASSVTEGASGTGELFF. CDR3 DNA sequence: TGTGCCAGCAGCGTAACCGAGGGGGCATCGGGCACCGGGGAGCTGTTTTTT.

CDR3 bases: TGTGCCAGCAGCAAAAGGGACAGGGATTACAATGAGCAGTTCTTC. Translated, it gives CASSKRDRDYNEQFF. The chain employs TRBV21-1 and TRBJ2-1; the table assigns TRBD1, which was not confirmed against the DNA. TRBV21-1 is a pseudogene segment. The CDR3 loop spans 15 amino acids.

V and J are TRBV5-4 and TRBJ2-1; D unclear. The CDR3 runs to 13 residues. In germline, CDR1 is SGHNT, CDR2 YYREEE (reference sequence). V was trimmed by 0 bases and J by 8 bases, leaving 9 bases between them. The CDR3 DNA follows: TGTGCCAGCAGCTTGGTGCAAACAGATGAGCAGTTCTTC. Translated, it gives CASSLVQTDEQFF. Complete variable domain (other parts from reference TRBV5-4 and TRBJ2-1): ETGVTQSPTHLIKTRGQQVTLRCSSQSGHNTVSWYQQALGQGPQFIFQYYREEENGRGNFPPRFSGLQFPNYSSELNVNALELDDSALYLCASSLVQTDEQFFGPGTRLTVL.

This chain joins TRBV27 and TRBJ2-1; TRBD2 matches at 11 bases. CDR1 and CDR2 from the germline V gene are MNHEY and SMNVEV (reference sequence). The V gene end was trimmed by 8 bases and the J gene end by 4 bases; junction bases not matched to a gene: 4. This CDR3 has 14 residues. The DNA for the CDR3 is TGTGCCAGCCTTGGGACTAGCGGATACAATGAGCAGTTCTTC. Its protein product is CASLGTSGYNEQFF.

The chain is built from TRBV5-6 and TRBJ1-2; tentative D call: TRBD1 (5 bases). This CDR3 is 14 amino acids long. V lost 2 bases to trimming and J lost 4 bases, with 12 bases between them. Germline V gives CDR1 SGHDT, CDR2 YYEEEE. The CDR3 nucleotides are TGTGCCAGCAGCTTTGACAGAGCCTCCTATGGCTACACCTTC. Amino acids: CASSFDRASYGYTF. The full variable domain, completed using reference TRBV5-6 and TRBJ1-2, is DAGVTQSPTHLIKTRGQQVTLRCSPKSGHDTVSWYQQALGQGPQFIFQYYEEEERQRGNFPDRFSGHQFPNYSSELNVNALLLGDSALYLCASSFDRASYGYTFGSGTRLTVV.

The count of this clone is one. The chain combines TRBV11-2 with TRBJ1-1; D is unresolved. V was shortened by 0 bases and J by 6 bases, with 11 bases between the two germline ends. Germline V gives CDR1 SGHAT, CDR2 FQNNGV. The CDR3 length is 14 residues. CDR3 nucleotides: TGTGCCAGCAGCTTAGATCCAGGAACCGCTGAAGCTTTCTTT. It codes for CASSLDPGTAEAFF.

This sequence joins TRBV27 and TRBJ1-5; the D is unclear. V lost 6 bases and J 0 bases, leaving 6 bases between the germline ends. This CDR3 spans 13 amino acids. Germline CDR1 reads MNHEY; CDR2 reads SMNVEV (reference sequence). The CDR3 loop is CASSTISNQPQHF. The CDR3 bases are TGTGCCAGCAGCACAATTAGCAATCAGCCCCAGCATTTT.

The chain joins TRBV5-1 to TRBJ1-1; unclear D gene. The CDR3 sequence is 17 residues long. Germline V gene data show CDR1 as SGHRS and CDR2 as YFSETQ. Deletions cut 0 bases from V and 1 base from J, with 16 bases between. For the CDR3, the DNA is TGCGCCAGCAGCTTGGACGTGGGTATCGGGAGGAACACTGAAGCTTTCTTT. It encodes CASSLDVGIGRNTEAFF.

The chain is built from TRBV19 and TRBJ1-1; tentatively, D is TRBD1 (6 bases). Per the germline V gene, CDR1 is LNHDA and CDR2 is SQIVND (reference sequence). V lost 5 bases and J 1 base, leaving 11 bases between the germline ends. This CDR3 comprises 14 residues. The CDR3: CASSPGHSNTEAFF. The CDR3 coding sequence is TGTGCCAGTAGTCCGGGACATTCGAACACTGAAGCTTTCTTT.

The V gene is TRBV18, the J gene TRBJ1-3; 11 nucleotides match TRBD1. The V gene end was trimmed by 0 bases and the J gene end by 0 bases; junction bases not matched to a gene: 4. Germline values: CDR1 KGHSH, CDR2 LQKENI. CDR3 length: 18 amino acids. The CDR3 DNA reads TGTGCCAGCTCACCACCGGGACAGGGGGTAATCTCTGGAAACACCATATATTTT. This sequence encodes CASSPPGQGVISGNTIYF. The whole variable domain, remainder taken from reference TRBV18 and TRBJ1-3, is NAGVMQNPRHLVRRRGQEARLRCSPMKGHSHVYWYRQLPEEGLKFMVYLQKENIIDESGMPKERFSAEFPKEGPSILRIQQVVRGDSAAYFCASSPPGQGVISGNTIYFGEGSWLTVV.

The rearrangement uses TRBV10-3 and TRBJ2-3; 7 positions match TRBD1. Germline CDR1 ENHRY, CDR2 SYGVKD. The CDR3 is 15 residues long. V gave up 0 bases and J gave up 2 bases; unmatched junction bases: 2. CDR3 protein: CAISESGQITDTQYF. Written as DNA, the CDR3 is TGTGCCATCAGTGAGTCGGGACAGATCACAGATACGCAGTATTTT.

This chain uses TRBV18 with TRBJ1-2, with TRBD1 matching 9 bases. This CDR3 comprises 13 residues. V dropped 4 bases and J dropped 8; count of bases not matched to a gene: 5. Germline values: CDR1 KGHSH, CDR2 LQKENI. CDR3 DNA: TGTGCCAGCTCACGCCTGGACAGGGGAGGCTACACCTTC. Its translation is CASSRLDRGGYTF.

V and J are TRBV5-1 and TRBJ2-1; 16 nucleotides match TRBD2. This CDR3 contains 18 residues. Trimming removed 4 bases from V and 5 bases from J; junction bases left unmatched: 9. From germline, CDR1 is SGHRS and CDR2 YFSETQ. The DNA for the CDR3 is TGCGCCAGCAGCAGGGGACTAGCGGGAGGGCCAGTCCACAATGAGCAGTTCTTC. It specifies CASSRGLAGGPVHNEQFF.

The CDR3 nucleotides read TGCGCCAGCAGCTTAGGACTAGCGGGAGGGATCACAGATACGCAGTATTTT. Translating gives CASSLGLAGGITDTQYF. The chain links TRBV5-1 to TRBJ2-3; 15 bases line up with TRBD2. The CDR3 sequence is 17 residues long. With 2 bases clipped from V and 2 bases from J, the junction kept 3 bases outside the gene matches. Germline CDR1 reads SGHRS; CDR2 reads YFSETQ.

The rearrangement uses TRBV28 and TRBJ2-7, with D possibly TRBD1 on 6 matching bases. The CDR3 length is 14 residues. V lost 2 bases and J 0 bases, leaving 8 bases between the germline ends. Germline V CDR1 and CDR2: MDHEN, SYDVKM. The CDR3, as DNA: TGTGCCAGCAGTTTAGGGGGCTACTCCTACGAGCAGTACTTC. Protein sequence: CASSLGGYSYEQYF.

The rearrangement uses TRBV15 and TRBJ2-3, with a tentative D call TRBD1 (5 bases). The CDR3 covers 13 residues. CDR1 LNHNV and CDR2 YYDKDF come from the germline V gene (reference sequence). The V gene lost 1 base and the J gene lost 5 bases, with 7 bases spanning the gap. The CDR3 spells CATSRVGEDTQYF. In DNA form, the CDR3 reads TGTGCCACCAGCAGAGTAGGGGAAGATACGCAGTATTTT.

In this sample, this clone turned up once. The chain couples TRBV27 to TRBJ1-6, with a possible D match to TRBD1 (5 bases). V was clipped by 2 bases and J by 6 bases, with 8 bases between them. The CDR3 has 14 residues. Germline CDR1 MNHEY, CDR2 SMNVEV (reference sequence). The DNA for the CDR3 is TGTGCCAGCAGTTTAGGGCAGGGTAATTCACCCCTCCACTTT. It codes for CASSLGQGNSPLHF.

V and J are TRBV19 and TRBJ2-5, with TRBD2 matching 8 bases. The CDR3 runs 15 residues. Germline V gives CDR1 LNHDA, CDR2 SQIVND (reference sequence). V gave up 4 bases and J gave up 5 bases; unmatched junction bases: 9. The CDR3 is CASSTGTRGGETQYF. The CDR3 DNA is TGTGCCAGTAGTACTGGGACTAGGGGTGGTGAGACCCAGTACTTC.

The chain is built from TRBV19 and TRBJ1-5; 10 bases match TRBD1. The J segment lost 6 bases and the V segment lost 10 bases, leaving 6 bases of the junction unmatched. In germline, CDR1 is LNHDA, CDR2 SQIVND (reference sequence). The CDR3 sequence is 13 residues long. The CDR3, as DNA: TGTGCCACAAGCGGGACAGGGGCTCAGCCCCAGCATTTT. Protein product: CATSGTGAQPQHF.